Sequencing of this T cell receptor beta chain was carried out in a study of cytomegalovirus exposure and HLA in healthy donors. CDR3 length: 15 amino acids. The V and J ends lost 3 bases and 2 bases, in that order; junction bases with no gene match: 4. Germline-derived CDR1 and CDR2 are MGHRA and YSYEKL. This PCR relied on a set of 60 Vbeta primers and 13 Jbeta primers. Data came from immunoSEQ multiplex PCR; TCRdb stores just in-frame clones and leaves some out. The sample consists of 180,000 or so clones, 70% to 85% of them appearing once. Sequenced: PBMCs. This sequence was found in a human donor in good health. This sequence joins TRBV4-1 and TRBJ2-7, with 10 bases lining up with TRBD1. The CDR3 bases are TGCGCCAGCAGCCACGGACAGGGGGGTACCTACGAGCAGTACTTC. Translation gives CASSHGQGGTYEQYF.